Listed below are T cell receptor beta chains from one sample, sequenced in a study of cytomegalovirus exposure and HLA in healthy donors. Method: immunoSEQ multiplex PCR; TCRdb's copy keeps in-frame clones and lacks some. The sample consists of roughly 120,000 clones, 70% to 85% of them appearing once. Sequenced material: PBMCs. The receptors come from a woman aged 50 to 65 in good health and CMV-seropositive. Each CDR3 is given without its conserved first and last residue. Only some rows state a clone size, as once, few, many or a class for expanded clones.

- | TRBJ2-7 | TRBV5-1 | ASSLGQGFSYEQY
- | TRBJ2-2 | TRBV19 | ASSIGRAGGVLGLAGELF
- | - | TRBV28 | ASSAGGSDEQY
- | TRBJ2-3 | TRBV29-1 | SVGEGTGGKY
- | TRBJ2-1 | TRBV28 | ASSLLTGTGGNEQF
- | TRBJ1-1 | TRBV29-1 | SVTRILGQGKGTEAF
many | TRBJ1-1 | TRBV7-6 | ASSAGQTNTEAF
- | TRBJ2-7 | TRBV7-2 | ASIGQGLSYEQY
- | TRBJ2-5 | TRBV5-1 | ASSRTGGETQY
- | TRBJ2-3 | TRBV9 | ASGDSTGQIMRDTQY
few | TRBJ2-7 | TRBV28 | ASSLGRFTYEQY
- | TRBJ2-5 | TRBV19 | ASSRSGRISQETQY
- | TRBJ2-2 | TRBV28 | ASRQGAGELF
few | TRBJ2-3 | TRBV29-1 | SVEEAGTDTQY
- | TRBJ2-3 | TRBV11-1 | ASQQGRTDTQY
- | TRBJ2-7 | TRBV27 | ASSRQGSRATYEQY
- | TRBJ2-3 | TRBV5-3 | ARSWGIIGGYTDTQY
- | TRBJ2-7 | TRBV7-2 | ASSEKGLGHEQY
few | TRBJ1-4 | TRBV4-2 | ASSQDLQENEKLF